This T cell receptor beta chain emerged from a study of Ad26.COV2.S vaccination and SARS-CoV-2 variants. On the study more broadly: Donor allocation was to the COV1001 Ad26.COV2.S trial arm. Each vaccinee took Ad26.COV2.S intramuscularly, once or twice 56 days apart. Study-level results: Measures of TCR breadth and depth may have fallen short of total T cell responses.

This sample's treatment: 19 received Ad26.COV2.S at low or high dose, single or two shots; about five received placebo; per-sample allocation not given. All samples were drawn on day 63, counting from the first vaccine or placebo injection. Recruitment in Boston yielded a donor of adult age, 18-55 years. This CDR3 spans 14 amino acids. Germline CDR1 SGHTA, CDR2 FQGNSA. Trimming shortened V by 4 bases and J by 5 bases, and 11 bases separated the two germline ends. As regards this clone: The antigen remains unidentified.

This table comes from immunoSEQ multiplex PCR, and its TCRdb copy is limited to in-frame clones, with some not included. The table lists about 350,000 clones, 80% to 90% of them singletons. The specimen comprised peripheral blood, sampled in a trial of Ad26.COV2.S vaccine versus placebo. This sequence joins TRBV7-2 and TRBJ1-4; D perhaps matches TRBD1 (5 bases). The source is a person between 18 and 60 years old who received the Ad26.COV2.S COVID-19 vaccine or a placebo. CDR3 region: CASSSTGPNEKLFF. The CDR3 DNA reads TGTGCCAGCAGCTCAACGGGGCCAAATGAAAAACTGTTTTTT.